The next 20 T cell receptor beta chains were all read from a single sample in a study of beta chain features in type 1 diabetes. The study reverse transcribed the entire isolated RNA, so it sequenced expressed TCRB transcripts. The protocol was immunoSEQ multiplex PCR, while the TCRdb copy is restricted to in-frame clones and leaves out a portion. Among roughly 300,000 clones listed, 14% were seen once. The specimen sequenced was central memory CD4+ T cells from blood. These receptors all stem from a man aged 30 to 45 in good health.

In this sample, this clone turned up a few times. The genes are TRBV5-1 and TRBJ1-1; a weak D match, TRBD1 (5 bases). Germline CDR1 is SGHRS and CDR2 is YFSETQ. Trimming removed 0 bases from V and 1 base from J, with 16 bases in between. There are 17 residues in the CDR3. The CDR3 here is CASSLEPWGRRNTEAFF. DNA for the CDR3: TGCGCCAGCAGCTTGGAGCCGTGGGGCAGACGGAACACTGAAGCTTTCTTT.

The chain employs TRBV11-2 and TRBJ2-2; 7 bases match TRBD2. This CDR3 is 14 amino acids long. The germline CDR1 and CDR2 sequences are SGHAT and FQNNGV. V was clipped by 3 bases and J by 7 bases; unmatched bases: 5. CDR3: CASSLGGVNGELFF. The CDR3 DNA is TGTGCCAGCAGCTTGGGAGGGGTCAACGGGGAGCTGTTTTTT.

CDR3 DNA sequence: TGTGCTAGTGGTTTGCGGGACAGCCCAAATCAGCCCCAGCATTTT. Translation gives CASGLRDSPNQPQHF. The chain uses TRBV12-5 and TRBJ1-5, with 7 bases identical to TRBD1. The CDR3 extends over 15 amino acids. The J segment lost 4 bases and the V segment lost 2 bases, leaving 5 bases of the junction unmatched. Germline lookup yields CDR1 LGHNT and CDR2 FRNRAP.

This clone was seen a few times. The chain is built from TRBV11-2 and TRBJ1-4, with TRBD1 matching 9 bases. Germline loops: CDR1 SGHAT, CDR2 FQNNGV. J was trimmed by 8 bases and V by 1 base; bases with no gene match: 8. The CDR3 loop spans 16 amino acids. CDR3 DNA sequence: TGTGCCAGCAGCTTAGCGCTCGGGGACAGGGAGGAAAAACTGTTTTTT. This encodes CASSLALGDREEKLFF.

This clone was picked up a small number of times. The V call is TRBV7-3, the J call TRBJ2-2; tentative D call: TRBD1 (6 bases). The germline V gene has CDR1 SGHTA and CDR2 FQGTGA. V gave up 4 bases and J gave up 8 bases, with 14 bases separating them. The CDR3 spans 14 residues. The CDR3 region is CASSSQGQGGELFF. In nucleotides, the CDR3 is TGTGCCAGCAGCTCCCAGGGGCAAGGAGGGGAGCTGTTTTTT.

In this sample, this clone turned up a few times. The chain carries TRBV7-2 and TRBJ2-2; D call uncertain. There are 16 residues in the CDR3. Germline lookup yields CDR1 SGHTA and CDR2 FQGNSA. The V gene lost 2 bases and the J gene lost 6 bases, with 16 bases spanning the gap. The CDR3 DNA reads as TGTGCCAGCAGCTTACCGAGAGGATTGCTATCCGGGGAGCTGTTTTTT. Translating gives CASSLPRGLLSGELFF.

V gene TRBV10-3 combines with J gene TRBJ1-2; D call uncertain. The CDR3 has 11 residues. Per the germline V gene, CDR1 is ENHRY and CDR2 is SYGVKD. V was cut by 10 bases and J by 9 bases, with 15 bases left in between. As DNA, the CDR3 is TGTGCCAGCAGCTCGGGGTCGCGCTACACCTTC. Residues: CASSSGSRYTF.

The chain has TRBV19 and TRBJ1-5; possible D gene TRBD1, 5 bases. The length of the CDR3 is 14 residues. Germline V CDR1 and CDR2: LNHDA, SQIVND (reference sequence). The ends were cut back, 6 bases at V and 6 bases at J, with 15 bases in the middle. The CDR3 DNA reads as TGTGCCAGTAGACCGAGGGGAGGTAGTCAGCCCCAGCATTTT. It specifies CASRPRGGSQPQHF. The variable domain in full, completed from reference TRBV19 and TRBJ1-5, reads DGGITQSPKYLFRKEGQNVTLSCEQNLNHDAMYWYRQDPGQGLRLIYYSQIVNDFQKGDIAEGYSVSREKKESFPLTVTSAQKNPTAFYLCASRPRGGSQPQHFGDGTRLSIL.

This clone was counted at least ten times. The chain joins TRBV2 to TRBJ2-3, with no clear D. CDR1 and CDR2 from the germline V gene are SNHLY and FYNNEI. V gave up 6 bases and J gave up 1 base, with 5 bases separating them. This CDR3 is 12 amino acids long. This chain's CDR3 is CASSVGTDTQYF. DNA for the CDR3: TGTGCCAGCAGCGTGGGCACAGATACGCAGTATTTT.

This clone was counted between two and nine times. Additional DNA sequences in this sample encode the identical CDR3. The chain couples TRBV7-3 to TRBJ2-5; 9 bases are a match to TRBD1. This CDR3 contains 15 residues. V gave up 5 bases and J gave up 2 bases; unmatched junction bases: 6. The germline V gene encodes CDR1 SGHTA and CDR2 FQGTGA. The CDR3 DNA follows: TGTGCCAGCAGCAGGTCAGGGACAGGGCAAGAGACCCAGTACTTC. It encodes CASSRSGTGQETQYF.

The table lists this clone with a few counts. This chain links TRBV15 with TRBJ1-5, with 10 bases aligning to TRBD1. V dropped 4 bases and J dropped 6; count of bases not matched to a gene: 6. Germline CDR1 LNHNV, CDR2 YYDKDF (reference sequence). This CDR3 comprises 15 residues. DNA for the CDR3: TGTGCCACCAGCACTGGACAGGGGGTCACTCAGCCCCAGCATTTT. Translation: CATSTGQGVTQPQHF.

This clone was seen repeatedly, ten times or more. CDR3 DNA sequence: TGTGCCAGCAGTCAGACAGGGCACTACGAGCAGTACTTC. Translating gives CASSQTGHYEQYF. The chain carries TRBV25-1 and TRBJ2-7, with TRBD1 identical over 7 bases. The V gene end was trimmed by 5 bases and the J gene end by 3 bases; junction bases not matched to a gene: 4. The V gene's germline CDR1 is MGHDK and CDR2 SYGVNS. CDR3 size: 13 residues.

This clone has more than one count but fewer than ten. J is TRBJ2-5 and V is TRBV5-4; D might be TRBD1 (5 bases). The V gene's germline CDR1 is SGHNT and CDR2 YYREEE (reference sequence). Deletions cut 4 bases from V and 2 bases from J, with 15 bases between. There are 15 residues in the CDR3. Here the CDR3 DNA reads TGTGCCAGCAGCGGGGTAGAGGACAAGCAAGAGACCCAGTACTTC. It encodes CASSGVEDKQETQYF. Complete variable domain (other parts from reference TRBV5-4 and TRBJ2-5): ETGVTQSPTHLIKTRGQQVTLRCSSQSGHNTVSWYQQALGQGPQFIFQYYREEENGRGNFPPRFSGLQFPNYSSELNVNALELDDSALYLCASSGVEDKQETQYFGPGTRLLVL.

This clone was recorded at least ten times. The gene calls are TRBV4-3 and TRBJ1-1; 7 nucleotides match TRBD1. The CDR3 totals 14 residues. Germline lookup yields CDR1 LGHNA and CDR2 YSLEER. V was pared by 3 bases and J by 6 bases, with 7 bases of the junction left unmatched. CDR3: CASSQYPGQSEAFF. The CDR3 nucleotides read TGCGCCAGCAGCCAGTATCCGGGACAGTCTGAAGCTTTCTTT.

V and J are TRBV7-2 and TRBJ2-5; no reliable D call. Germline lookup yields CDR1 SGHTA and CDR2 FQGNSA. CDR3 size: 14 residues. Trimming removed 1 base at V and 2 bases at J, with 8 bases between. The CDR3 DNA reads as TGTGCCAGCAGCTTAGTTGGGGTTCAAGAGACCCAGTACTTC. This encodes CASSLVGVQETQYF.

This clone was detected only a few times. The rearrangement links TRBV5-4 to TRBJ2-5; D is unclear. V was clipped by 0 bases and J by 5 bases, with 17 bases between them. The CDR3 runs to 16 residues. Germline CDR1 and CDR2: SGHNT and YYREEE (reference sequence). The chain's CDR3 is CASSLEETSLGETQYF. CDR3 bases: TGTGCCAGCAGCTTGGAGGAGACCTCATTGGGGGAGACCCAGTACTTC.

This clone was seen a handful of times. This same CDR3 is encoded by further DNA sequences in the sample. V usage is TRBV6-5 and J usage is TRBJ1-6; tentatively, D is TRBD1 (6 bases). Trimming removed 3 bases at V and 7 bases at J, with 10 bases between. CDR3 length equals 14 residues. CDR1 and CDR2 (germline): MNHEY, SVGAGI. The DNA of the CDR3 is TGTGCCAGCAGTTATCTCCAGGGGAATTCACCCCTCCACTTT. As protein: CASSYLQGNSPLHF.

The V and J genes are TRBV6-1 and TRBJ2-7; D unresolved. Trimming removed 4 bases at V and 7 bases at J, with 17 bases between. This CDR3 region has 14 residues. Germline lookup yields CDR1 MNHNS and CDR2 SASEGT. CDR3 sequence (DNA): TGTGCCAGCAGTGTTCTGGTCCCCTCGCGGGAGCAGTACGTC. As protein: CASSVLVPSREQYV.

Notes on this clone: In the same sample, other DNA sequences code for this CDR3. This rearrangement joins TRBV7-9 to TRBJ2-6, with no clear D. Germline assignment: CDR1 SEHNR and CDR2 FQNEAQ (reference sequence). V shed 3 bases and J shed 0 bases, with 6 bases lying between them. This CDR3 has 15 amino acids. CDR3 nucleotides: TGTGCCAGCAGCTTGCGTAGCTCTGGGGCCAACGTCCTGACTTTC. Translation gives CASSLRSSGANVLTF.

This chain uses TRBV6-5 with TRBJ1-1; 9 positions agree with TRBD1. J was trimmed by 4 bases and V by 6 bases; bases with no gene match: 6. The CDR3 sequence is 14 residues long. The germline V gene has CDR1 MNHEY and CDR2 SVGAGI. The CDR3 is CASSPGTGFTEAFF. For the CDR3, the DNA is TGTGCCAGCAGCCCCGGGACAGGGTTCACTGAAGCTTTCTTT.